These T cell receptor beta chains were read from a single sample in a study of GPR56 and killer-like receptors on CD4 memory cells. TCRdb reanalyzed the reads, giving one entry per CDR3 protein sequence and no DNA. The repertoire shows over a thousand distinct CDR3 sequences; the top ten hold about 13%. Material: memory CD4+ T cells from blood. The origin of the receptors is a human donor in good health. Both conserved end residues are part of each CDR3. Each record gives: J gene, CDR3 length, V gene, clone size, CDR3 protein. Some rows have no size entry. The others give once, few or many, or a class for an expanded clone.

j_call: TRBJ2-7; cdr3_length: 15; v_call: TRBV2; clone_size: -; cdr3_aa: CASREPRQAIYEQYF
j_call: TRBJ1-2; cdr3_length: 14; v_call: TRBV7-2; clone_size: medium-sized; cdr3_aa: CASSLRTGVYGYTF
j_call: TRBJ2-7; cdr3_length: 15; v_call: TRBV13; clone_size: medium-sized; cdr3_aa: CASSLVGRGAYEQYF
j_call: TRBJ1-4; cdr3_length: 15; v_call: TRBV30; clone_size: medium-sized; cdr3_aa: CAWSQLGRTNEKLFF
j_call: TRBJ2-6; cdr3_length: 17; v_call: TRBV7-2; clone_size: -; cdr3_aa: CASSPGTGGVGANVLTF
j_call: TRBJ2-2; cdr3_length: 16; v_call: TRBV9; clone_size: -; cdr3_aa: CASSVLAGGHTGELFF
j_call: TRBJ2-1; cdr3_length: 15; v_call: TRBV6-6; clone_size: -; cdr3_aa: CASSQNRGGDNEQFF
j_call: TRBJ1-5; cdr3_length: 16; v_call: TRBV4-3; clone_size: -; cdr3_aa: CASSQDLLGGGRTQHF
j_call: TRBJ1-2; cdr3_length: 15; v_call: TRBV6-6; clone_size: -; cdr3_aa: CASSITGQGWYGYTF
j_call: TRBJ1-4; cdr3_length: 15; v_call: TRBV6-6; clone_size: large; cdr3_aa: CASSAPTQGDASLFF
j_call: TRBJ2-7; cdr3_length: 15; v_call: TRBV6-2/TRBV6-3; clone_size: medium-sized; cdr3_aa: CASTPVGGPKDEQYF
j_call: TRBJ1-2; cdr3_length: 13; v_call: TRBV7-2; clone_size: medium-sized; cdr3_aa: CASSLAGSGGYTF
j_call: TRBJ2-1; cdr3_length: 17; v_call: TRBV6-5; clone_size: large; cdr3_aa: CASSYFQLGSSYNEQFF
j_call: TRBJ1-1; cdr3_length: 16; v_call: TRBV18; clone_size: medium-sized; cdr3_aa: CASSPRGGGFDTEAFF
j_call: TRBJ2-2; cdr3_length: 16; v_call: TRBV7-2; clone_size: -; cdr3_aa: CASSLAGGATTGELFF
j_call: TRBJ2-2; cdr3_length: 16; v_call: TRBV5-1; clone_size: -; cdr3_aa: CASSWRLARSTGELFF
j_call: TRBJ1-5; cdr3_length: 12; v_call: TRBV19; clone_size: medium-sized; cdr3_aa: CASSLDPGPQHF
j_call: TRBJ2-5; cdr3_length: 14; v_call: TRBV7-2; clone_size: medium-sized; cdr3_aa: CASTLAGGWETQYF
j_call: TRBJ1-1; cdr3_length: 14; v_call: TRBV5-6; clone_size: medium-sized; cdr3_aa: CASSWAGGITEAFF
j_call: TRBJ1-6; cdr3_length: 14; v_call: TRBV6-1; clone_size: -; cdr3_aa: CASSRDRGRSPLHF
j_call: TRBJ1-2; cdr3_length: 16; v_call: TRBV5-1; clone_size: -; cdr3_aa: CASSLYGQRGPYGYTF
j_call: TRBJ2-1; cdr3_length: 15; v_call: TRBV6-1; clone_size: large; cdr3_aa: CASSESDTPYNEQFF
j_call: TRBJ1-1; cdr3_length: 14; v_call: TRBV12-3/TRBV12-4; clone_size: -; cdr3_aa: CASSQRTVATEAFF
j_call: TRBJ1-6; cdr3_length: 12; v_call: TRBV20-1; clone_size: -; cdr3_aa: CSAADGGSPLHF
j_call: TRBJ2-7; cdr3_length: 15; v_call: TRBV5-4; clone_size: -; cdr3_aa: CASSLAGTGSYEQYF
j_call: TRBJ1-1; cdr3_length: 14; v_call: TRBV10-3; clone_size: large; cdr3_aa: CAISEYGEDTEAFF
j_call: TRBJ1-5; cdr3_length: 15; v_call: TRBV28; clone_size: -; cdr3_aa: CASSLLGYSNQPQHF
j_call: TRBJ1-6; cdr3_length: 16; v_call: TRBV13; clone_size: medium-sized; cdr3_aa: CASSLQGGIGNSPLHF
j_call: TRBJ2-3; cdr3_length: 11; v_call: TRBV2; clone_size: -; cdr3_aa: CASRFTDTQYF
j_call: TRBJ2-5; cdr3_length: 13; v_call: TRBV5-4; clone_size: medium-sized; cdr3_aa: CASSSEGRETQYF
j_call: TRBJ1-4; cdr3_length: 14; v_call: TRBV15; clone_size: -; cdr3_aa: CATSRDRANEKLFF
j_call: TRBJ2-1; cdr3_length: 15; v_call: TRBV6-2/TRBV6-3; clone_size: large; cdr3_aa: CASSHQGRSYNEQFF
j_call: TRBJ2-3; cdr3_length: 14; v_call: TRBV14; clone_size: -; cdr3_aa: CASSQDRDIDTQYF
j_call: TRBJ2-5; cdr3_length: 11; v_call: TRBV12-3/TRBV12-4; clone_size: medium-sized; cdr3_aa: CASSLQETQYF
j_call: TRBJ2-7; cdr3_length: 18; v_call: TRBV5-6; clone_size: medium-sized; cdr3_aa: CASSVVGLAGGQVGEQYF
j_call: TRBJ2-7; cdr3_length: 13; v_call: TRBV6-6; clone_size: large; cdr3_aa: CASSYGERGEQYF
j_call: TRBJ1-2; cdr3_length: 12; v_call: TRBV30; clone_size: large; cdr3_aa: CASPGVGYGYTF
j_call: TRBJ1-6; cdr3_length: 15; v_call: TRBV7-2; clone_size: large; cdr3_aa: CASRPGGTGNSPLHF
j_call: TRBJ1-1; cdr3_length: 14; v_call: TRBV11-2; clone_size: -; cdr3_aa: CASSLMGGHTEAFF
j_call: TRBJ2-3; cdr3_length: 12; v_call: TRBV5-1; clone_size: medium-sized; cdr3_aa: CASRAEAHTQYF
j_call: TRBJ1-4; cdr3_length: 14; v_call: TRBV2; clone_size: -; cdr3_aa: CASNLGTMAEKLFF
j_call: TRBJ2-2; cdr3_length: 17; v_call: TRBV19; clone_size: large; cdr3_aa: CASSRLAGYPGTGELFF
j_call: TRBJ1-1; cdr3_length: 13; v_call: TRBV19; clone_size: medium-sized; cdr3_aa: CASSVQGWDEAFF
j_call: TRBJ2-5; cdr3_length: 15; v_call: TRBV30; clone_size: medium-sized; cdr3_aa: CASTTSGGRGETQYF
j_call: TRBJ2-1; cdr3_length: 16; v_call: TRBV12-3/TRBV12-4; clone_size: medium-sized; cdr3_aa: CASSLGSGGALGEQFF
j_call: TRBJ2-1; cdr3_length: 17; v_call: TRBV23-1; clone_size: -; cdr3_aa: CASSQSGPGQGGNEQFF
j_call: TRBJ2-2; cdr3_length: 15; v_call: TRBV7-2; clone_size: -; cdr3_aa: CASSPAGAVHGELFF
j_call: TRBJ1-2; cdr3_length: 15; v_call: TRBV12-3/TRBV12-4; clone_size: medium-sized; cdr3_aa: CASSSFVSTSRGYTF
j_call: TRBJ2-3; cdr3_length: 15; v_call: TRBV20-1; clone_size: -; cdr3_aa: CSASWAGTVRDTQYF
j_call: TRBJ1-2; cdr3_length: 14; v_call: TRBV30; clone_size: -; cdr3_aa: CAWSPPTAPSGYTF
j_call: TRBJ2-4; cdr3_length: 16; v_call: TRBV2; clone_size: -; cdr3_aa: CASRVGLAGGVNIQYF
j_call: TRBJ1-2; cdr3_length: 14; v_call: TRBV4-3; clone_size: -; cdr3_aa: CASSLRTANYGYTF
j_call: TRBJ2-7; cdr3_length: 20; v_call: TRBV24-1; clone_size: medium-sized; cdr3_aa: CATSDLHPEAGFNPHYEQYF
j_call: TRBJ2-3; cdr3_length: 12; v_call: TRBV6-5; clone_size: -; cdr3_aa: CASREVTDTQYF
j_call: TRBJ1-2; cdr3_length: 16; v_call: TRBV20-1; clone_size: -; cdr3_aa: CSARDPLAGSNYGYTF